The source of this TCR beta chain is a study of blood T cell repertoires in COVID-19. In the authors' methods: Estimation of nucleated cell counts was performed using reference gene primer amplification. Libraries were prepared by immunoSEQ multiplex PCR; TCRdb keeps only in-frame clonotypes and omits some of them. For V, J and clone size, that table is used; D and trimming come from the DNA. This repertoire shows 250,000 to 300,000 clones, roughly 88% found once; its top ten account for just under 0.8%. This CDR3 region has 13 residues. The V and J ends lost 6 bases and 6 bases, in that order; junction bases with no gene match: 3.

V gene TRBV12-3 or TRBV12-4 combines with J gene TRBJ2-2; 8 nucleotides agree with TRBD2. This receptor was obtained from a woman in her 30s with acute or convalescent COVID-19. Sequenced input: peripheral blood. The CDR3 sequence is CASRVREAGELFF. The CDR3 nucleotides read TGTGCCAGCAGGGTGCGGGAGGCCGGGGAGCTGTTTTTT.